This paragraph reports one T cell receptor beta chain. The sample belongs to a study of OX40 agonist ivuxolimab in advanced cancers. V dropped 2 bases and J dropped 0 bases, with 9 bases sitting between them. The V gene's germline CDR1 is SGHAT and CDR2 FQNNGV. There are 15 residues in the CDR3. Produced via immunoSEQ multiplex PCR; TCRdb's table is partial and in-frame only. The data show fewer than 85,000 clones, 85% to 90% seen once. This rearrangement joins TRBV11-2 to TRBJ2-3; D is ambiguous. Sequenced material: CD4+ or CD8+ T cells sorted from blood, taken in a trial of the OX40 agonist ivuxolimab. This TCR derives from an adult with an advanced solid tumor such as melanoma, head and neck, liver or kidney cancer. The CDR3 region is CASSLTAYSTDTQYF. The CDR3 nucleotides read TGTGCCAGCAGCTTAACGGCCTACAGCACAGATACGCAGTATTTT.